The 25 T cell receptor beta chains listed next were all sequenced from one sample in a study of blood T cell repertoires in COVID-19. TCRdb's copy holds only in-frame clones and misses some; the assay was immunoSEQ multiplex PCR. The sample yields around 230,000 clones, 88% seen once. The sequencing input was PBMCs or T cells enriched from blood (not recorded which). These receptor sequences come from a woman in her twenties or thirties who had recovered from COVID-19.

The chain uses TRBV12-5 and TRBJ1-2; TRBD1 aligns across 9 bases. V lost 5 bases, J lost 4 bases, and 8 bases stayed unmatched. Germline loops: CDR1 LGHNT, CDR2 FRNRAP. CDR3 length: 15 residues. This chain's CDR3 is CASGPTGGKIYGYTF. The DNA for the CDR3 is TGTGCTAGTGGTCCGACAGGGGGGAAGATCTATGGCTACACCTTC.

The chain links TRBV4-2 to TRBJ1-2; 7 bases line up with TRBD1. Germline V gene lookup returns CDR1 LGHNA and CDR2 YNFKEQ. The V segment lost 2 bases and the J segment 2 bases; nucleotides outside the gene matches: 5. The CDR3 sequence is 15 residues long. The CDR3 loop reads CASSQSDRLNYGYTF. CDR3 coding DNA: TGTGCCAGCAGCCAATCGGACAGGCTGAACTATGGCTACACCTTC.

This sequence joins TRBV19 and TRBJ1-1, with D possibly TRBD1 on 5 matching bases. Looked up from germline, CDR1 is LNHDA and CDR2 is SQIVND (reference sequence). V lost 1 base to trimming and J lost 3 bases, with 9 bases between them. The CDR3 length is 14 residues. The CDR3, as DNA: TGTGCCAGTAGTATAGGCAGGGCCCACACTGAAGCTTTCTTT. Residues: CASSIGRAHTEAFF. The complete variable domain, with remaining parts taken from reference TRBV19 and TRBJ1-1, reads DGGITQSPKYLFRKEGQNVTLSCEQNLNHDAMYWYRQDPGQGLRLIYYSQIVNDFQKGDIAEGYSVSREKKESFPLTVTSAQKNPTAFYLCASSIGRAHTEAFFGQGTRLTVV.

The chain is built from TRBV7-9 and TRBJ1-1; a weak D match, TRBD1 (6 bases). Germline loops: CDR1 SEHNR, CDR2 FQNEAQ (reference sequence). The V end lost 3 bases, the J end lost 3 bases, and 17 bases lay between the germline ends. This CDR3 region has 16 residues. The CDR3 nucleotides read TGTGCCAGCAGCTTTCCGGCGGGGGCGCGTGACACTGAAGCTTTCTTT. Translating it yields CASSFPAGARDTEAFF.

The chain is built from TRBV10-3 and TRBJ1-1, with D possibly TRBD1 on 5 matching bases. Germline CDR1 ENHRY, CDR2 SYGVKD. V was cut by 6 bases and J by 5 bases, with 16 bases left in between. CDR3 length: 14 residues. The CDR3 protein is CAIRAPRDRTEAFF. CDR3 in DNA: TGTGCCATCAGGGCCCCCAGGGATCGGACTGAAGCTTTCTTT.

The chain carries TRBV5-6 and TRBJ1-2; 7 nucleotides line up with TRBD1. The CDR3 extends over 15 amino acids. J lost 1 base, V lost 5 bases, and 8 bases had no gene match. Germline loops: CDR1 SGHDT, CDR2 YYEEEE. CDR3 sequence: CASSHRDSFNYGYTF. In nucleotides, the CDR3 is TGTGCCAGCAGTCATCGGGACAGCTTTAACTATGGCTACACCTTC.

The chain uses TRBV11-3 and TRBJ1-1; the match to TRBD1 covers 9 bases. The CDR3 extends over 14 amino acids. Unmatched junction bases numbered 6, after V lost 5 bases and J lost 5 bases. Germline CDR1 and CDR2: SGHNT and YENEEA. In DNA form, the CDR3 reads TGTGCCAGCAGCCCAACGACAGGGGGAACTGAAGCTTTCTTT. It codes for CASSPTTGGTEAFF.

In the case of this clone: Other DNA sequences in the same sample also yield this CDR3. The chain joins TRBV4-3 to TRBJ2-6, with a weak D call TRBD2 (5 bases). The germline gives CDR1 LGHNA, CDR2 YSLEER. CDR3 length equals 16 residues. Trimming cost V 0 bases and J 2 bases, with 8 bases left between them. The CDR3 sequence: CASSQDRGTGANVLTF. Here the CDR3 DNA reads TGCGCCAGCAGCCAAGATCGAGGGACTGGGGCCAACGTCCTGACTTTC.

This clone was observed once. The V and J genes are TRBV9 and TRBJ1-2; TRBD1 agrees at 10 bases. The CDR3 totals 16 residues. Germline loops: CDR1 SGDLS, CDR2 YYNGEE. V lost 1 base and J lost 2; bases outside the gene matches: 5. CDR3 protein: CASSVNPGQGNYGYTF. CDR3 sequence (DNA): TGTGCCAGCAGCGTAAACCCGGGACAGGGGAACTATGGCTACACCTTC.

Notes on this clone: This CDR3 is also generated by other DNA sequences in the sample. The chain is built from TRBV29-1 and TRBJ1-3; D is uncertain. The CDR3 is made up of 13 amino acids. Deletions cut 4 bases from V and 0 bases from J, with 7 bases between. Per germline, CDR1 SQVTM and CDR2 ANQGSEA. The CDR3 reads CSVVGSSGNTIYF. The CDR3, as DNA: TGCAGCGTTGTTGGGAGCTCTGGAAACACCATATATTTT.

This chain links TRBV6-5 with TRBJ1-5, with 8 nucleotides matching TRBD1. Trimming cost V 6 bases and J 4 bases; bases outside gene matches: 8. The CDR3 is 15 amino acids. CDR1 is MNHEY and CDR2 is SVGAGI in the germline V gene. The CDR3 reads CASRDTGGANQPQHF. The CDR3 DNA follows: TGTGCCAGCAGGGATACAGGGGGTGCGAATCAGCCCCAGCATTTT.

CDR3 residues: CASSLFLQRGISDEQYF. CDR3 nucleotide sequence: TGTGCCAGCAGCTTATTTCTCCAGCGGGGGATATCAGACGAGCAGTACTTC. The J gene is TRBJ2-7, the V gene TRBV7-9, with TRBD2 matching 8 bases. The CDR3 loop spans 17 amino acids. The germline CDR1 and CDR2 sequences are SEHNR and FQNEAQ (reference sequence). After removal of 2 bases from V and 5 bases from J, the junction contained 14 bases not matched to a gene. The full variable domain, completed using reference TRBV7-9 and TRBJ2-7, is DTGVSQNPRHKITKRGQNVTFRCDPISEHNRLYWYRQTLGQGPEFLTYFQNEAQLEKSRLLSDRFSAERPKGSFSTLEIQRTEQGDSAMYLCASSLFLQRGISDEQYFGPGTRLTVT.

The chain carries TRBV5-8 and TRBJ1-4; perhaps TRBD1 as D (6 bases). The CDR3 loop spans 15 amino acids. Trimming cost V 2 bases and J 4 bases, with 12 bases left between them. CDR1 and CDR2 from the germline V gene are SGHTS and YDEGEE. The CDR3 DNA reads TGTGCCAGCAGCTTCAATGGGGGCGTTAATGAAAAACTGTTTTTT. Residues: CASSFNGGVNEKLFF.

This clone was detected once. This CDR3 is CASSPGQGPYEQYF. CDR3 nucleotides: TGTGCCAGCAGCCCTGGACAGGGCCCCTACGAGCAGTACTTC. The rearrangement uses TRBV5-4 and TRBJ2-7; TRBD1 aligns across 8 bases. The CDR3 has 14 residues. V lost 4 bases, J lost 2 bases, and 5 bases stayed unmatched. CDR1 and CDR2 from the germline V gene are SGHNT and YYREEE (reference sequence).

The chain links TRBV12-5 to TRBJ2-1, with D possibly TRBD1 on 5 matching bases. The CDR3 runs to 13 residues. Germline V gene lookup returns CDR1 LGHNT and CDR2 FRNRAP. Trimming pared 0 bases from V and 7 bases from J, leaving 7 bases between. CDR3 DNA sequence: TGTGCTAGTGGTTTGGTAGGGGCGAATGAGCAGTTCTTC. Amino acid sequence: CASGLVGANEQFF. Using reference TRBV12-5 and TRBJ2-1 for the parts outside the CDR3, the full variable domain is DARVTQTPRHKVTEMGQEVTMRCQPILGHNTVFWYRQTMMQGLELLAYFRNRAPLDDSGMPKDRFSAEMPDATLATLKIQPSEPRDSAVYFCASGLVGANEQFFGPGTRLTVL.

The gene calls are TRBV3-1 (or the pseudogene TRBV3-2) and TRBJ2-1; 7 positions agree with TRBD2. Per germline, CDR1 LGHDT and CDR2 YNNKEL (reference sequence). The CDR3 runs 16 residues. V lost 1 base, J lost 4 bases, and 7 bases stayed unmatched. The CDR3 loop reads CASSQGWTSGYNEQFF. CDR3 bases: TGTGCCAGCAGCCAAGGGTGGACTAGTGGTTACAATGAGCAGTTCTTC.

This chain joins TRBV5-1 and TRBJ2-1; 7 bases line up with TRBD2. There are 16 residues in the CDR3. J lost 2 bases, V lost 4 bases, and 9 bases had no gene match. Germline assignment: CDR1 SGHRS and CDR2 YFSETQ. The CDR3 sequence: CASSPEAGATYNEQFF. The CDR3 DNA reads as TGCGCCAGCAGCCCCGAGGCGGGAGCGACCTACAATGAGCAGTTCTTC.

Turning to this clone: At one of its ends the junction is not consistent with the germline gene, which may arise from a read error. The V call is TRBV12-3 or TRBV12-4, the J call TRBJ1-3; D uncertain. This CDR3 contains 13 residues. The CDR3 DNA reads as TGTGCCAGCAGTTTGGCCGCTGGTAACACCATATATTTT. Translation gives CASSLAAGNTIYF.

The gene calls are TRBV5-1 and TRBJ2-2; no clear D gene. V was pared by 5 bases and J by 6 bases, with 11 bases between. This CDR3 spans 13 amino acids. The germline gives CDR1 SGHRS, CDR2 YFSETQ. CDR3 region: CASSGRGSGELFF. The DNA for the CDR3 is TGCGCCAGCAGTGGCAGAGGCTCCGGGGAGCTGTTTTTT.

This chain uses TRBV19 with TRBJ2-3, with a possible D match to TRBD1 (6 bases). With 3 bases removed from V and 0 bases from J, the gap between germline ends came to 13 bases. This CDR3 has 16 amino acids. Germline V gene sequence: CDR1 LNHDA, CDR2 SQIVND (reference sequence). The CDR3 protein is CASSIWGRISTDTQYF. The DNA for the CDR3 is TGTGCCAGTAGTATTTGGGGGCGTATAAGCACAGATACGCAGTATTTT. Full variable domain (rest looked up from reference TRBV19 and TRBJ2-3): DGGITQSPKYLFRKEGQNVTLSCEQNLNHDAMYWYRQDPGQGLRLIYYSQIVNDFQKGDIAEGYSVSREKKESFPLTVTSAQKNPTAFYLCASSIWGRISTDTQYFGPGTRLTVL.

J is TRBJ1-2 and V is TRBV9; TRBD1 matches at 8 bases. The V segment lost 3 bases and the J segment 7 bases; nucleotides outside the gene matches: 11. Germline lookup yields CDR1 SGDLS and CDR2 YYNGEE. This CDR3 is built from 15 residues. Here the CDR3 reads CASSESGQGVPGYTF. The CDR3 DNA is TGTGCCAGCAGCGAATCCGGACAGGGTGTACCTGGCTACACCTTC. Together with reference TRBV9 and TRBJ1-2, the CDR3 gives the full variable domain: DSGVTQTPKHLITATGQRVTLRCSPRSGDLSVYWYQQSLDQGLQFLIQYYNGEERAKGNILERFSAQQFPDLHSELNLSSLELGDSALYFCASSESGQGVPGYTFGSGTRLTVV.

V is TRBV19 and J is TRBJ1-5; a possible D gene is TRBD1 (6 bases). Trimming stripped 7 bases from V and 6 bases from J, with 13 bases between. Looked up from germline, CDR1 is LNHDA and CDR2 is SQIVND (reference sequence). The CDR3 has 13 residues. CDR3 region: CASTLAGVQPQHF. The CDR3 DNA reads TGTGCCAGTACCCTCGCAGGGGTTCAGCCCCAGCATTTT.

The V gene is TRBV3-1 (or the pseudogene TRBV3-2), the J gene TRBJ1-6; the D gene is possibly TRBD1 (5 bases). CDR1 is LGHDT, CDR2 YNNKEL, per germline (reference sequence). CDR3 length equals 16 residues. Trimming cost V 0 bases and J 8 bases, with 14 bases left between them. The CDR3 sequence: CASSQDGGGFYSPLHF. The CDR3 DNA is TGTGCCAGCAGCCAAGATGGGGGGGGTTTTTATTCACCCCTCCACTTT.

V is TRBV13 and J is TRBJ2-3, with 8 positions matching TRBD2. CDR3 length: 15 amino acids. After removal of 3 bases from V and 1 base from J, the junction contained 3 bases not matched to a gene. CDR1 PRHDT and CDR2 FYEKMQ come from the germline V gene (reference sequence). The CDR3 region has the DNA TGTGCCAGCAGCTTGGCGGGGGGACGCACAGATACGCAGTATTTT. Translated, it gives CASSLAGGRTDTQYF.

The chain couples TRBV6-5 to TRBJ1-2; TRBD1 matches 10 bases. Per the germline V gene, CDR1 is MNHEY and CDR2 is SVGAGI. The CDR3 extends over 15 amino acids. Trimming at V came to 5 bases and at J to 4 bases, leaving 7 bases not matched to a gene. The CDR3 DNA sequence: TGTGCCAGCAGTAGACCGACAGGGGGCTTCTATGGCTACACCTTC. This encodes CASSRPTGGFYGYTF.